The source of this T cell receptor beta chain is a study of circulating CD8 cells and anti-PD-1 response in melanoma. Study observations and caveats: TIGIT repertoires were least diverse, DNEG repertoires most diverse. Replicates were generally not done for experiments. Patients included both untreated and previously treated individuals.

Each library started from roughly 15 ng of total RNA using the QIAseq Immune Repertoire TCR panel. Via MiXCR, TCRdb re-called the reads, giving one row per CDR3 protein. Found here are about 570 distinct CDR3 sequences, approximately 6.3% of them singletons; the top ten hold approximately 12%. This clonotype ranks as medium-sized. What it binds is not known. From live CD3+CD8+TCRalphabeta+ cells, four PD-1 and/or TIGIT subsets were sorted. The sequence was collected from a human donor with melanoma. Here the sequenced sample was CD8+ T cells from PBMCs, taken at baseline or after one month of anti-PD-1 therapy (not recorded which).

The CDR3 here is CASSPTPGGSPNEQFF. CDR3 in DNA: TGTGCCAGCTCACCAACCCCGGGGGGATCCCCTAATGAGCAGTTCTTC. The J gene is TRBJ2-1, the V gene TRBV18, with 7 bases lining up with TRBD2. CDR1 and CDR2 from the germline V gene are KGHSH and LQKENI. The CDR3 spans 16 residues. The trim removed 2 bases at V and 7 bases at J, leaving 11 bases unmatched. Supplemented by reference TRBV18 and TRBJ2-1, the full variable domain reads NAGVMQNPRHLVRRRGQEARLRCSPMKGHSHVYWYRQLPEEGLKFMVYLQKENIIDESGMPKERFSAEFPKEGPSILRIQQVVRGDSAAYFCASSPTPGGSPNEQFFGPGTRLTVL.